The 27 T cell receptor beta chains listed next were all sequenced from one sample in a study of beta chain features in type 1 diabetes. These receptors' targets are unknown. Reverse transcribing all isolated RNA meant expressed TCRB transcripts were sequenced. Only in-frame clones appear in the TCRdb table, and some are missing; sequencing was by immunoSEQ multiplex PCR. The sample lists 160,000 or so clones, more than 60% seen once, with 0.08% to 0.09% in the top ten. Overall study results and limits: Patients with Type 1 diabetes showed moderately but significantly shorter TCRB CDR3s in all four CD4+ subsets.

The sequencing input was naive CD4+ T cells from blood. All receptors come from a man younger than 40 with type 1 diabetes.

Only a few counts were recorded for this clone. V gene TRBV4-1 combines with J gene TRBJ1-6; 10 nucleotides match TRBD1. This CDR3 spans 15 amino acids. J gave up 11 bases and V 4 bases, and 8 bases lay outside the gene matches. The germline V gene has CDR1 MGHRA and CDR2 YSYEKL. For the CDR3, the DNA is TGCGCCAGCAGCCTCGGGACAGGGGAATCGACACCCCTCCACTTT. Translated, it gives CASSLGTGESTPLHF.

The rearrangement uses TRBV29-1 and TRBJ2-1; TRBD2 is a possible D gene (5 bases). Looked up from germline, CDR1 is SQVTM and CDR2 is ANQGSEA. The CDR3 is made up of 15 amino acids. V lost 1 base and J lost 7, with 17 bases in between. This CDR3 is CSVEGLAGGYNEQFF. DNA of the CDR3: TGCAGCGTTGAAGGTCTGGCGGGCGGCTATAATGAGCAGTTCTTC.

This clone appeared once. This chain connects TRBV7-2 to TRBJ2-3; 7 bases agree with TRBD1. Trimming cost V 1 base and J 3 bases; bases outside gene matches: 4. The CDR3 sequence is 15 residues long. CDR1 SGHTA and CDR2 FQGNSA come from the germline V gene. The CDR3 is CASSLETGFTDTQYF. CDR3 sequence (DNA): TGTGCCAGCAGCTTAGAGACAGGGTTTACAGATACGCAGTATTTT.

The rearrangement links TRBV20-1 to TRBJ2-1; possible D gene TRBD1, 6 bases. Germline V gene data show CDR1 as DFQATT and CDR2 as SNEGSKA (reference sequence). CDR3 size: 10 residues. Between the trimmed V and J ends, which lost 5 bases and 15 bases, there was a span of 14 bases. CDR3 in amino acids: CSAERDTLFF. DNA for the CDR3: TGCAGTGCTGAACGGGACACGCTGTTCTTC.

This rearrangement joins TRBV2 to TRBJ2-5; TRBD1 matches at 11 bases. V trimming: 4 bases; J trimming: 5 bases; junction bases outside the gene matches: 6. CDR1 is SNHLY and CDR2 is FYNNEI in the germline V gene. The CDR3 is made up of 15 amino acids. CDR3 sequence reads: CASSGGQGAGETQYF. DNA of the CDR3: TGTGCCAGCAGTGGAGGACAGGGGGCCGGGGAGACCCAGTACTTC. The full variable domain, its missing parts supplied by reference TRBV2 and TRBJ2-5, is EPEVTQTPSHQVTQMGQEVILRCVPISNHLYFYWYRQILGQKVEFLVSFYNNEISEKSEIFDDQFSVERPDGSNFTLKIRSTKLEDSAMYFCASSGGQGAGETQYFGPGTRLLVL.

V is TRBV6-1 and J is TRBJ2-7; D ambiguous. V lost 8 bases to trimming and J lost 5 bases, with 13 bases between them. The germline CDR1 and CDR2 sequences are MNHNS and SASEGT. The CDR3 totals 12 residues. CDR3 in DNA: TGTGCCAGCCAGTGGGGTTCAGACGAGCAGTACTTC. Amino acid sequence: CASQWGSDEQYF.

This clone showed up just once. The chain joins TRBV30 to TRBJ2-5; weak D call: TRBD1 (6 bases). The CDR3 contains 12 residues. Trimming took 5 bases from V and 5 from J, leaving 12 bases between them. Germline CDR1 and CDR2: GTSNPN and SVGIG (reference sequence). CDR3 region: CAWQGYGETQYF. In DNA, the CDR3 is TGTGCCTGGCAGGGGTATGGGGAGACCCAGTACTTC.

CDR3 protein: CASSQEGQGSSYNSPLHF. In DNA form, the CDR3 reads TGCGCCAGCAGCCAAGAAGGACAGGGTAGCTCCTATAATTCACCCCTCCACTTT. The chain employs TRBV4-1 and TRBJ1-6, with TRBD1 matching over 8 bases. Germline trimming cut 0 bases from V and 0 bases from J; bases unmatched to any gene: 4. Germline loops: CDR1 MGHRA, CDR2 YSYEKL. The CDR3 has 18 amino acids.

The sample holds one count of this clone. The chain is built from TRBV7-2 and TRBJ2-5; maybe TRBD2 (5 bases). The CDR3 runs to 15 residues. The V end was cut by 5 bases, the J end by 9 bases, with 22 bases between. Germline CDR1 is SGHTA and CDR2 is FQGNSA. The CDR3 loop reads CASSPLGGGGSAQYF. The CDR3 DNA reads TGTGCCAGCAGCCCGCTCGGAGGCGGAGGAAGTGCCCAGTACTTC.

This clone was seen once. The chain couples TRBV5-1 to TRBJ2-7, with D perhaps TRBD1 (6 bases). Germline V gene lookup returns CDR1 SGHRS and CDR2 YFSETQ. Trimming took 0 bases from V and 5 from J, leaving 12 bases between them. This CDR3 is built from 14 residues. Written as DNA, the CDR3 is TGCGCCAGCAGCTTGGGGCAGGGGAGCGACGAGCAGTACTTC. It encodes CASSLGQGSDEQYF.

The gene calls are TRBV9 and TRBJ2-1, with D possibly being TRBD2 (5 bases). This CDR3 has 17 amino acids. V was trimmed by 3 bases and J by 4 bases, leaving 20 bases between them. CDR1 and CDR2 from the germline V gene are SGDLS and YYNGEE. The CDR3 DNA sequence: TGTGCCAGCAGCGCACAGAAGGACTCGCTCCTTTACAATGAGCAGTTCTTC. Its translation: CASSAQKDSLLYNEQFF. The complete variable domain, with remaining parts taken from reference TRBV9 and TRBJ2-1, reads DSGVTQTPKHLITATGQRVTLRCSPRSGDLSVYWYQQSLDQGLQFLIQYYNGEERAKGNILERFSAQQFPDLHSELNLSSLELGDSALYFCASSAQKDSLLYNEQFFGPGTRLTVL.

The V and J genes are TRBV7-9 and TRBJ2-7; 12 positions match TRBD2. CDR1 is SEHNR and CDR2 is FQNEAQ in the germline V gene (reference sequence). There are 14 residues in the CDR3. V was pared by 5 bases and J by 5 bases, with 4 bases of the junction left unmatched. The CDR3, as DNA: TGTGCCAGCAGCCCGGGACTAGCGGGTAACGAGCAGTACTTC. It yields the protein CASSPGLAGNEQYF.

The V and J genes are TRBV25-1 and TRBJ2-7, with TRBD1 matching over 8 bases. Trimming removed 3 bases from V and 1 base from J; junction bases left unmatched: 2. The CDR3 has 14 residues. Germline V gene lookup returns CDR1 MGHDK and CDR2 SYGVNS. In DNA, the CDR3 is TGTGCCAGCAGTGACGACAGGGGATCCTACGAGCAGTACTTC. This encodes CASSDDRGSYEQYF.

This clone appeared a few times. V gene TRBV28 combines with J gene TRBJ2-7; D possibly uses TRBD1 or TRBD2 (6 bases each). Trimming took 7 bases from V and 2 from J, leaving 21 bases between them. The CDR3 sequence is 16 residues long. Germline V CDR1 and CDR2: MDHEN, SYDVKM. The CDR3 DNA is TGTGCCAGCACCTCCCCTTTGCGGGACACTACCTACGAGCAGTACTTC. Protein sequence: CASTSPLRDTTYEQYF.

This clone was seen only a few times. This chain joins TRBV13 and TRBJ2-7; 9 bases line up with TRBD1. The germline CDR1 and CDR2 sequences are PRHDT and FYEKMQ (reference sequence). Losses at the gene ends were 6 bases for V and 5 bases for J; bases not matched to a gene: 11. This CDR3 is 15 amino acids long. CDR3 sequence (DNA): TGTGCCAGCAGACCTTCAAGGGACAGGGCCCACGAGCAGTACTTC. Its translation is CASRPSRDRAHEQYF.

This clone was seen a handful of times. The chain has TRBV7-9 and TRBJ2-1; D is unclear. Trimming took 2 bases from V and 10 from J, leaving 12 bases between them. Germline CDR1 reads SEHNR; CDR2 reads FQNEAQ (reference sequence). The CDR3 has 13 amino acids. This CDR3 reads CASSLPMSTEQFF. The CDR3 DNA follows: TGTGCCAGCAGCTTACCGATGAGTACGGAGCAGTTCTTC.

Points on this clone: Other DNA sequences from this sample encode an identical CDR3 as well. This sequence joins TRBV18 and TRBJ2-5; 8 bases map to TRBD2. V shed 1 base, J shed 2 bases, and the junction held 0 bases outside the gene matches. CDR1 is KGHSH and CDR2 is LQKENI in the germline V gene. This CDR3 is built from 14 residues. CDR3 protein: CASSPQRGQETQYF. Here the CDR3 DNA reads TGTGCCAGCTCACCACAGCGGGGGCAAGAGACCCAGTACTTC. The full variable domain, its missing parts supplied by reference TRBV18 and TRBJ2-5, is NAGVMQNPRHLVRRRGQEARLRCSPMKGHSHVYWYRQLPEEGLKFMVYLQKENIIDESGMPKERFSAEFPKEGPSILRIQQVVRGDSAAYFCASSPQRGQETQYFGPGTRLLVL.

The table lists this clone with a few counts. Here the CDR3 DNA reads TGCAGCGTCGGCGACAGTCTCGAGCAGTACTTC. Amino acid sequence: CSVGDSLEQYF. This chain joins TRBV29-1 and TRBJ2-7; TRBD1 might be the D (5 bases). The CDR3 extends over 11 amino acids. Germline loops: CDR1 SQVTM, CDR2 ANQGSEA. Deletions cut 6 bases from V and 6 bases from J, with 12 bases between.

The chain uses TRBV14 and TRBJ2-1; 10 bases map to TRBD1. The V gene's germline CDR1 is SGHDN and CDR2 FVKESK. J lost 6 bases, V lost 4 bases, and 6 bases had no gene match. CDR3 length: 15 residues. CDR3 in DNA: TGTGCCAGCAGCCGAGAGGGACAGGGGAGCAATGAGCAGTTCTTC. Its translation is CASSREGQGSNEQFF.

The chain uses TRBV30 and TRBJ2-1; D gene uncertain. The V gene's germline CDR1 is GTSNPN and CDR2 SVGIG (reference sequence). This CDR3 has 12 amino acids. V lost 0 bases, J lost 7 bases, and 7 bases lay in between. As DNA, the CDR3 is TGTGCCTGGAGTGTACTGGGAAATGAGCAGTTCTTC. As protein: CAWSVLGNEQFF.

The chain uses TRBV15 and TRBJ1-1; maybe TRBD1 (5 bases). V was clipped by 0 bases and J by 4 bases, with 9 bases between them. CDR1 is LNHNV and CDR2 is YYDKDF in the germline V gene (reference sequence). This CDR3 has 14 residues. Here the CDR3 DNA reads TGTGCCACCAGCAGAGACAGGGTGGCCACTGAAGCTTTCTTT. This sequence encodes CATSRDRVATEAFF.

This chain links TRBV7-2 with TRBJ2-1; 9 bases agree with TRBD2. This CDR3 region has 15 residues. Germline trimming cut 3 bases from V and 8 bases from J; bases unmatched to any gene: 8. Germline V gene data show CDR1 as SGHTA and CDR2 as FQGNSA. The CDR3 spells CASSFTAGGPHEQFF. CDR3 in DNA: TGTGCCAGCAGCTTTACGGCGGGGGGGCCCCATGAGCAGTTCTTC.

The chain employs TRBV10-3 and TRBJ2-5, with 9 bases lining up with TRBD1. CDR3 size: 15 residues. V lost 4 bases, J lost 3 bases, and 6 bases stayed unmatched. Germline-derived CDR1 and CDR2 are ENHRY and SYGVKD. CDR3 in DNA: TGTGCCATCAGTGCCCGGACAGGGGTCGAAGAGACCCAGTACTTC. Protein sequence: CAISARTGVEETQYF.

This clone was counted once. This chain uses TRBV5-6 with TRBJ2-1; perhaps D is TRBD1 or TRBD2 (5 bases each). CDR1 is SGHDT and CDR2 is YYEEEE in the germline V gene. V was cut by 0 bases and J by 15 bases, with 13 bases left in between. The CDR3 has 12 residues. CDR3 sequence (DNA): TGTGCCAGCAGCTTGGTGAGGGGTACCCGGTTCTTC. Its translation is CASSLVRGTRFF.

The rearrangement uses TRBV4-1 and TRBJ2-7; TRBD1 matches 7 bases. The CDR3 consists of 14 residues. V trimming: 4 bases; J trimming: 5 bases; junction bases outside the gene matches: 8. CDR1 is MGHRA, CDR2 YSYEKL, per germline. The CDR3 region is CASSPQGGSNEQYF. The DNA for the CDR3 is TGCGCCAGCAGCCCTCAAGGGGGCTCGAACGAGCAGTACTTC.

The chain uses TRBV20-1 and TRBJ2-7; D could derive from TRBD1 or TRBD2 (5 bases each). The length of the CDR3 is 11 residues. The V and J ends lost 6 bases and 3 bases respectively, with 9 bases between them. Per the germline V gene, CDR1 is DFQATT and CDR2 is SNEGSKA (reference sequence). The CDR3: CSAGTHYEQYF. In nucleotides, the CDR3 is TGCAGTGCCGGGACCCACTACGAGCAGTACTTC.

This clone turned up a few times. The chain is built from TRBV23-1 and TRBJ2-1, with D uncertain. TRBV23-1 has ORF status, its function being uncertain. The CDR3 has 17 residues. Trimming stripped 3 bases from V and 8 bases from J, with 23 bases between. CDR3 nucleotides: TGCGCCAGCAGTCATCCTGGTCTACATGAGGAGTCCTATGAGCAGTTCTTC. Translation gives CASSHPGLHEESYEQFF.